These T cell receptor beta chains were read from a single sample in a study of control samples from healthy donors and cancer patients. Here immunoSEQ multiplex PCR was the method, and the copy in TCRdb shows in-frame clones only, minus some. The sample holds 150,000 or so clones, around 88% seen once. Sequenced sample: blood. These receptors came from a young man in good health. The CDR3 runs from the conserved cysteine through the conserved F or W. A D gene is named only where the DNA matches it firmly. Some rows have no size entry. The others give once, few or many, or a class for an expanded clone.

CDR3aa	CDR3nt	v_gene	j_gene	d_gene	abundance	len
CASSGGRETEAFF	TGTGCCAGCAGTGGGGGTCGGGAGACTGAAGCTTTCTTT	TRBV7-3	TRBJ1-1	.	once	13
CSASTSGGENIQYF	TGCAGTGCTAGTACTAGCGGGGGGGAGAACATTCAGTACTTC	TRBV20-1	TRBJ2-4	TRBD2	.	14
CATSRDPSVWEQFF	TGTGCCACCAGCAGAGATCCGTCGGTTTGGGAGCAGTTCTTC	TRBV15	TRBJ2-1	.	.	14
CSARGGDGYTF	TGCAGTGCTAGGGGAGGGGATGGCTACACCTTC	TRBV20-1	TRBJ1-2	.	.	11
CAWSGRRTDTQYF	TGTGCCTGGAGTGGGCGACGCACAGATACGCAGTATTTT	TRBV30	TRBJ2-3	.	.	13
CASQGRQNTGELFF	TGTGCCTCTCAGGGACGGCAAAACACCGGGGAGCTGTTTTTT	TRBV5-4	TRBJ2-2	.	.	14
CASSSGYSNQPQHF	TGTGCCAGCAGTTCAGGGTATAGCAATCAGCCCCAGCATTTT	TRBV28	TRBJ1-5	.	.	14
CASSGPASAVGVDTQYF	TGTGCCAGCAGCGGCCCTGCCTCCGCGGTTGGAGTAGATACGCAGTATTTT	TRBV7-8	TRBJ2-3	.	once	17
CAWSDQGTYEQYF	TGTGCCTGGAGTGATCAGGGGACCTACGAGCAGTACTTC	TRBV30	TRBJ2-7	.	.	13
CASRIDGKSIQYF	TGTGCCAGCAGAATTGACGGTAAAAGCATTCAGTACTTC	TRBV9	TRBJ2-4	.	.	13
CASRTGAYSNQPQHF	TGTGCCAGCAGGACAGGCGCTTATAGCAATCAGCCCCAGCATTTT	TRBV6-5	TRBJ1-5	.	.	15
CASSWDGSSYNEQFF	TGTGCCAGCAGCTGGGACGGGAGCTCCTACAATGAGCAGTTCTTC	TRBV11-1	TRBJ2-1	.	.	15
CAWSLQRTGELFF	TGTGCCTGGAGTCTCCAGAGGACCGGGGAGCTGTTTTTT	TRBV30	TRBJ2-2	.	few	13
CASSGTSGKPPSTDTQYF	TGTGCCAGCAGCGGGACTAGCGGGAAACCCCCTAGCACAGATACGCAGTATTTT	TRBV9	TRBJ2-3	TRBD2	.	18
CASSVGTGNTGELFF	TGTGCCAGCAGCGTAGGTACAGGGAACACCGGGGAGCTGTTTTTT	TRBV9	TRBJ2-2	.	.	15
CASSLDLGVMGKDNQPQHF	TGTGCCAGCAGCTTAGATTTGGGTGTGATGGGGAAGGACAATCAGCCCCAGCATTTT	TRBV11-3	TRBJ1-5	.	.	19
CASSFDSYNEQFF	TGTGCCAGCAGCTTCGACAGCTACAATGAGCAGTTCTTC	TRBV5-8	TRBJ2-1	.	.	13
CASNINLQEKLFF	TGTGCCAGCAATATAAATCTCCAGGAAAAACTGTTTTTT	TRBV2	TRBJ1-4	.	once	13
CASRNLIGYTF	TGTGCCAGCCGTAATCTAATCGGCTACACCTTC	TRBV6-5	TRBJ1-2	.	.	11
CATSDDGSPETQYF	TGTGCCACCAGTGACGACGGGAGTCCGGAGACCCAGTACTTC	TRBV24-1	TRBJ2-5	.	few	14
CASSLGRGSHTGELFF	TGTGCCAGCAGCCTGGGGAGAGGTTCGCACACCGGGGAGCTGTTTTTT	TRBV11-3	TRBJ2-2	.	.	16
CASSLEVYQETQYF	TGTGCCAGCAGCTTAGAGGTGTACCAAGAGACCCAGTACTTC	TRBV7-2	TRBJ2-5	.	few	14
CASSQGYIGGGVNEQFF	TGCGCCAGCAGCCAAGGATATATCGGCGGGGGGGTGAATGAGCAGTTCTTC	TRBV4-1	TRBJ2-1	TRBD2	.	17
CASSSADRGTVFYGYTF	TGTGCCAGCAGCTCTGCTGACCGCGGGACGGTATTCTATGGCTACACCTTC	TRBV5-5	TRBJ1-2	.	.	17
CASSSPGLVYNEQFF	TGTGCCAGCAGCTCCCCGGGACTGGTATACAATGAGCAGTTCTTC	TRBV13	TRBJ2-1	.	.	15
CASSFFRDRLGSGNTIYF	TGCGCCAGCAGCTTCTTCCGGGACAGACTTGGCTCTGGAAACACCATATATTTT	TRBV5-1	TRBJ1-3	TRBD1	.	18
CASTGAYNEQFF	TGTGCCAGCACTGGGGCCTACAATGAGCAGTTCTTC	TRBV6-5	TRBJ2-1	.	.	12
CASSMAVTGAYNYGYTF	TGTGCCAGTAGTATGGCCGTGACAGGGGCTTATAACTATGGCTACACCTTC	TRBV19	TRBJ1-2	TRBD1	.	17
CASSPWTGSAVGELFF	TGCGCCAGCAGCCCCTGGACAGGGAGCGCCGTCGGGGAGCTGTTTTTT	TRBV4-3	TRBJ2-2	TRBD1	.	16
CASSDRSRGTSSYEQYF	TGTGCCAGCAGTGATAGGTCGCGGGGGACGAGCTCCTACGAGCAGTACTTC	TRBV6-1	TRBJ2-7	TRBD2	.	17
CASSPVGGAYEQYF	TGTGCCAGCTCACCAGTGGGAGGGGCCTACGAGCAGTACTTC	TRBV18	TRBJ2-7	TRBD2	.	14
CASSLVGVQGEAFF	TGTGCCAGCAGCTTAGTAGGGGTACAGGGTGAAGCTTTCTTT	TRBV11-2	TRBJ1-1	.	.	14
CASSLASMEQYF	TGTGCCAGCAGCTTAGCAAGTATGGAGCAGTACTTC	TRBV11-2	TRBJ2-7	.	.	12
CASSSRGGGQETQYF	TGTGCCAGCAGTTCAAGAGGCGGGGGACAAGAGACCCAGTACTTC	TRBV27	TRBJ2-5	TRBD2	.	15
CASSLVGTAVGSEAFF	TGTGCCAGCAGCCTCGTCGGGACAGCAGTGGGGTCGGAAGCTTTCTTT	TRBV3-1/TRBV3-2	TRBJ1-1	TRBD1	few	16
CASSMKVLNTEAFF	TGTGCCAGTAGTATGAAGGTATTGAACACTGAAGCTTTCTTT	TRBV19	TRBJ1-1	.	once	14
CASSRTQGADYGYTF	TGCGCCAGCAGCCGAACACAGGGGGCTGACTATGGCTACACCTTC	TRBV4-3	TRBJ1-2	TRBD1	.	15
CATTASGTRNTEAFF	TGTGCCACCACCGCCTCCGGGACGAGGAACACTGAAGCTTTCTTT	TRBV24-1	TRBJ1-1	.	.	15
CASSLQTGSSYEQYF	TGCGCCAGCAGCTTACAAACAGGGAGCTCCTACGAGCAGTACTTC	TRBV5-1	TRBJ2-7	.	.	15
CASRGTGPYEQYF	TGCGCCAGCAGGGGGACAGGCCCCTACGAGCAGTACTTC	TRBV10-1	TRBJ2-7	TRBD1	.	13
CASSPSRGIGETQYF	TGTGCCAGCAGCCCCAGTAGAGGGATAGGAGAGACCCAGTACTTC	TRBV11-2	TRBJ2-5	.	.	15
CASRKGLNEETQYF	TGTGCCAGCAGGAAGGGACTAAACGAAGAGACCCAGTACTTC	TRBV6-6	TRBJ2-5	TRBD2	.	14
CASSPRDRVYGYTF	TGTGCCAGCAGCCCCCGGGACAGGGTCTATGGCTACACCTTC	TRBV5-4	TRBJ1-2	TRBD1	.	14
CASSPLSENTIYF	TGTGCCAGCAGTCCCTTATCGGAAAACACCATATATTTT	TRBV28	TRBJ1-3	.	.	13
CASSLIATNEKLFF	TGTGCCAGCAGCTTAATTGCAACTAATGAAAAACTGTTTTTT	TRBV5-6	TRBJ1-4	.	.	14
CASSGEDGRWDEQYF	TGTGCCAGCAGCGGTGAGGACGGGCGCTGGGACGAGCAGTACTTC	TRBV9	TRBJ2-7	.	once	15
CASQGKRNTEAFF	TGTGCCAGTCAGGGGAAGCGGAACACTGAAGCTTTCTTT	TRBV6-4	TRBJ1-1	.	.	13
CASSVGLVQETQYF	TGTGCCAGCAGCGTAGGGCTCGTCCAAGAGACCCAGTACTTC	TRBV9	TRBJ2-5	.	.	14
CASSKWDRGYEQYF	TGTGCCAGCAGTAAGTGGGACAGGGGGTACGAGCAGTACTTC	TRBV6-2/TRBV6-3	TRBJ2-7	TRBD1	.	14
CASSFRGYGYTF	TGTGCCAGCAGTTTCAGGGGGTATGGCTACACCTTC	TRBV28	TRBJ1-2	TRBD1	.	12
CASSQFNSNEKLFF	TGTGCCAGCAGCCAATTCAATTCAAATGAAAAACTGTTTTTT	TRBV4-2	TRBJ1-4	.	few	14
CASSKVGRVITGELFF	TGTGCCAGCAGCAAGGTCGGCAGGGTGATTACCGGGGAGCTGTTTTTT	TRBV21-1	TRBJ2-2	.	.	16
CAWSIGPGYTF	TGTGCCTGGAGTATTGGGCCCGGCTACACCTTC	TRBV30	TRBJ1-2	.	.	11
CASAYGGSTDYEQYF	TGTGCCAGCGCATACGGGGGCAGTACAGACTACGAGCAGTACTTC	TRBV28	TRBJ2-7	.	.	15
CAWMAGFHEQYF	TGTGCCTGGATGGCAGGGTTTCACGAGCAGTACTTC	TRBV30	TRBJ2-7	.	once	12